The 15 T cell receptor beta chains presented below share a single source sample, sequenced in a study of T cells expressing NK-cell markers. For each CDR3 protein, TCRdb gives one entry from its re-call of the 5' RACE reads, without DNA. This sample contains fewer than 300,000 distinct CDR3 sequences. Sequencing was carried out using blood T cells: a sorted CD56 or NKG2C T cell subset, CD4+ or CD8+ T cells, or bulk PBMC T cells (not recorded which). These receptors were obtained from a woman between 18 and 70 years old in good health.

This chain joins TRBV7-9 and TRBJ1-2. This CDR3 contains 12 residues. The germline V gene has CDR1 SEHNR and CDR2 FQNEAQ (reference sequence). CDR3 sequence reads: CASSLFSVGYTF.

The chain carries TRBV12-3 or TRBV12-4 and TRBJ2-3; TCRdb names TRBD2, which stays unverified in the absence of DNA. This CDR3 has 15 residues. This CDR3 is CASSSGLAGSNTQYF.

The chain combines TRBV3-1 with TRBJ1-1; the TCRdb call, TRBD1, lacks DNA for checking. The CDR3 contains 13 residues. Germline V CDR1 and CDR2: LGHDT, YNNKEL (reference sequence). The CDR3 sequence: CASSQGWGAEAFF.

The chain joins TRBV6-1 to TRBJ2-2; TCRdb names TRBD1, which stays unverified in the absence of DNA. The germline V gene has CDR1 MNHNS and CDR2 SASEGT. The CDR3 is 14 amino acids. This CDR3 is CASRPRDSTGELFF.

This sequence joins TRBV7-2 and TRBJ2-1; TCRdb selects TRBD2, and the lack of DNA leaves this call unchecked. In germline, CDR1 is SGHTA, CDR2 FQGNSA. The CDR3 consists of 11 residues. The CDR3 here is CASSLTSWPFF.

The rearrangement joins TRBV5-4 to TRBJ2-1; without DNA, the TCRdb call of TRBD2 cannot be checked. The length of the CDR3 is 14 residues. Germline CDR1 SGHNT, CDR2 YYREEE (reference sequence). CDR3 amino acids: CASSPAHFYNEQFF.

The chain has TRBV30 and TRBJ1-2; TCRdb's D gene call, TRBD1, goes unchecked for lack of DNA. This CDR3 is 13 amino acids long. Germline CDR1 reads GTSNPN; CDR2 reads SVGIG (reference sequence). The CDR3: CAWSSTGIGGYTF.

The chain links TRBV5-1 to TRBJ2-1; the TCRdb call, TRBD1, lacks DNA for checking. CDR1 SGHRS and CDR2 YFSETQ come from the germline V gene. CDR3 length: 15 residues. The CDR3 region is CASSFGQPGGDEQFF.

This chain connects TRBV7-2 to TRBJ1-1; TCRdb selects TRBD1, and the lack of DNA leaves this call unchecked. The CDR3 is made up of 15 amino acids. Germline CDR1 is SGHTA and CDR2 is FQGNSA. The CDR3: CASSFRDRGRTEAFF.

The CDR3 loop is CASSLASTGVDVDTQYF. The V gene is TRBV5-4, the J gene TRBJ2-3; the TCRdb call, TRBD2, lacks DNA for checking. This CDR3 contains 17 residues. The V gene's germline CDR1 is SGHNT and CDR2 YYREEE (reference sequence).

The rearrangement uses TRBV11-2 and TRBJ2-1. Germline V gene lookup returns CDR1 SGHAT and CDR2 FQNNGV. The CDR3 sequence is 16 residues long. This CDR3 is CASSLVGGSTYNEQFF.

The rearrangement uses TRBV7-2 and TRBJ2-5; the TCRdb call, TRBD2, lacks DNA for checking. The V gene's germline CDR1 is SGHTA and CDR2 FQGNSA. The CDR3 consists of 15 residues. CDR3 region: CASGRFSGPGETQYF.

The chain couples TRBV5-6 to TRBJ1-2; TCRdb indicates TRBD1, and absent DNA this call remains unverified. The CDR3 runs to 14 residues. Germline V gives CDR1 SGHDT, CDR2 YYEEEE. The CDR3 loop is CASSGNRGGYGYTF.

CDR3 in amino acids: CASSLLGTSYEQYF. The V and J genes are TRBV5-5 and TRBJ2-7. CDR1 is SGHKS and CDR2 is YYEKEE in the germline V gene (reference sequence). The CDR3 sequence is 14 residues long.

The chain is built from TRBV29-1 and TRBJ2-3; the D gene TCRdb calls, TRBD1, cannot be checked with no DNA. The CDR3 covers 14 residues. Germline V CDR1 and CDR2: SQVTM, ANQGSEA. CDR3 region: CSVEKGQGSDTQYF.